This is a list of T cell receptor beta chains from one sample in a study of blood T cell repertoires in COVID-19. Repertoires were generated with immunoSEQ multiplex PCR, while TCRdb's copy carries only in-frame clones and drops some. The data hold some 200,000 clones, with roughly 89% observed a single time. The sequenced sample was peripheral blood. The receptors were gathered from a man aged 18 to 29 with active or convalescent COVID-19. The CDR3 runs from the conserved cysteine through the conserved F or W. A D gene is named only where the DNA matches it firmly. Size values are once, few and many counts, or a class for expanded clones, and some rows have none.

cdr3_nt: TGTGCCAGCAGCTTCCTACAGGGCTATAATTCACCCCTCCACTTT; cdr3_aa: CASSFLQGYNSPLHF; clone_size: -; v_call: TRBV7-9; j_call: TRBJ1-6; cdr3_length: 15; d_call: -
cdr3_nt: TGTGCCAGCAGTTTATCCTCAGACTCTAGCAATCAGCCCCAGCATTTT; cdr3_aa: CASSLSSDSSNQPQHF; clone_size: -; v_call: TRBV28; j_call: TRBJ1-5; cdr3_length: 16; d_call: -
cdr3_nt: TGTGCCTCCTCCCGAGGGGGTGATCAGCCCCAGCATTTT; cdr3_aa: CASSRGGDQPQHF; clone_size: -; v_call: TRBV28; j_call: TRBJ1-5; cdr3_length: 13; d_call: -
cdr3_nt: TGCGCCAGCAGCCAAGGTACAGTAATGAACACTGAAGCTTTCTTT; cdr3_aa: CASSQGTVMNTEAFF; clone_size: -; v_call: TRBV4-3; j_call: TRBJ1-1; cdr3_length: 15; d_call: -
cdr3_nt: TGTGCCAGCTCACCACCAAATACCTACGAGCAGTACTTC; cdr3_aa: CASSPPNTYEQYF; clone_size: -; v_call: TRBV18; j_call: TRBJ2-7; cdr3_length: 13; d_call: -
cdr3_nt: TGTGCCAGCAGCTTGTCACTCTATGGCAATCAGCCCCAGCATTTT; cdr3_aa: CASSLSLYGNQPQHF; clone_size: once; v_call: TRBV7-2; j_call: TRBJ1-5; cdr3_length: 15; d_call: -
cdr3_nt: TGTGCCAGCTCTACAGGGCTGAACACTGAAGCTTTCTTT; cdr3_aa: CASSTGLNTEAFF; clone_size: once; v_call: TRBV19; j_call: TRBJ1-1; cdr3_length: 13; d_call: -
cdr3_nt: TGTGCCAGCAGCAACCCGACTAGCGGCCAAGAGACCCAGTACTTC; cdr3_aa: CASSNPTSGQETQYF; clone_size: -; v_call: TRBV11-2; j_call: TRBJ2-5; cdr3_length: 15; d_call: TRBD2
cdr3_nt: TGCGCCAGCAGCTTGGCAGCTAGCGCGAACACCGGGGAGCTGTTTTTT; cdr3_aa: CASSLAASANTGELFF; clone_size: -; v_call: TRBV5-1; j_call: TRBJ2-2; cdr3_length: 16; d_call: -
cdr3_nt: TGTGCCAGCAGCTTCGACAGCGGGGAGCTGTTTTTT; cdr3_aa: CASSFDSGELFF; clone_size: -; v_call: TRBV5-6; j_call: TRBJ2-2; cdr3_length: 12; d_call: -
cdr3_nt: TGTGCCTGGAGTGTACAGTACGAGCAGTACTTC; cdr3_aa: CAWSVQYEQYF; clone_size: -; v_call: TRBV30; j_call: TRBJ2-7; cdr3_length: 11; d_call: -